This T cell receptor beta chain is from a study of T-cell memory formation after mild COVID-19. Germline CDR1 reads KGHSH; CDR2 reads LQKENI. This CDR3 spans 15 amino acids. The V gene end was trimmed by 3 bases and the J gene end by 3 bases; junction bases not matched to a gene: 6. TCRdb reprocessed the 5' RACE reads via MiXCR and lists one record per CDR3 protein. This table holds around 320,000 distinct CDR3 sequences, roughly an eighth found once. This receptor was obtained from a man between 18 and 29 years old who had mild COVID-19 (a few samples of this study predate the infection). Cell type and time point are not known. The specimen sequenced was PBMCs or a T cell subset sorted from them (not recorded which). The V gene is TRBV18, the J gene TRBJ1-2, with 8 bases fitting TRBD1. CDR3 sequence (DNA): TGTGCCAGCTCACCCGAGACAGGGGCGCACTATGGCTACACCTTC. It is translated as CASSPETGAHYGYTF.